What follows are 7 T cell receptor beta chains derived from one specimen sequenced in a study of shared clonotypes between healthy human individuals. Some clones are missing from TCRdb's copy, which holds only in-frame ones; the method was immunoSEQ multiplex PCR. The sample includes 2 million to 2.5 million clones, approximately 96% of them seen just once. Specimen: naive CD4+ T cells sorted from blood. Documented subset: CD45RA+ positively selected. These receptors were taken from a man between 18 and 35 years old in good health.

The chain carries TRBV30 and TRBJ1-5; D is perhaps TRBD1 (5 bases). The CDR3 loop spans 17 amino acids. Trimming stripped 1 base from V and 11 bases from J, with 27 bases between. Germline CDR1 and CDR2: GTSNPN and SVGIG (reference sequence). For the CDR3, the DNA is TGTGCCTGGAGTGCCACCTTCCTTATCCAGGGTGGAAAGACCCAGCATTTT. This sequence encodes CAWSATFLIQGGKTQHF.

The rearrangement links TRBV30 to TRBJ2-7, with 10 nucleotides matching TRBD1. V lost 4 bases and J lost 4; bases outside the gene matches: 7. Per the germline V gene, CDR1 is GTSNPN and CDR2 is SVGIG (reference sequence). The CDR3 extends over 14 amino acids. CDR3 in DNA: TGTGCCTGGACAAGACAGGGGGCGACTTACGAGCAGTACTTC. Residues: CAWTRQGATYEQYF.

A note on this clone: Other DNA sequences in the sample encode the same CDR3. CDR3 in amino acids: CASSLGGITDTQYF. The CDR3 DNA sequence: TGCGCCAGCAGCTTGGGCGGGATCACAGATACGCAGTATTTT. V gene TRBV5-1 combines with J gene TRBJ2-3, with D possibly matching TRBD2 (6 bases). Germline CDR1 reads SGHRS; CDR2 reads YFSETQ. This CDR3 comprises 14 residues. The ends were cut back, 0 bases at V and 2 bases at J, with 7 bases in the middle.

Of note for this clone: Different DNA sequences within this sample yield the same CDR3. V is TRBV5-6 and J is TRBJ2-7, with no clear D. V lost 0 bases and J lost 6, with 7 bases in between. The CDR3 length is 12 residues. Germline values: CDR1 SGHDT, CDR2 YYEEEE. Here the CDR3 DNA reads TGTGCCAGCAGCTTGGTAGGTCTCGAGCAGTACTTC. Amino acid sequence: CASSLVGLEQYF.

This clone was seen just once. The V gene is TRBV7-6, the J gene TRBJ1-2, with unresolved D. The CDR3 runs 14 residues. V was trimmed by 1 base and J by 4 bases, leaving 10 bases between them. CDR1 is SGHVS and CDR2 is FNYEAQ in the germline V gene. CDR3 DNA: TGTGCCAGCAGCTTAGGGGGTCAAAGCTATGGCTACACCTTC. Its translation is CASSLGGQSYGYTF.

The sample holds one count of this clone. The rearrangement links TRBV27 to TRBJ1-3; D may be TRBD1 (6 bases). Germline V gene data show CDR1 as MNHEY and CDR2 as SMNVEV (reference sequence). Trimming took 5 bases from V and 4 from J, leaving 18 bases between them. The CDR3 covers 16 residues. The CDR3 region is CASSPRGGTGGNTIYF. The CDR3 DNA reads as TGTGCCAGCAGTCCGAGGGGGGGGACGGGCGGAAACACCATATATTTT.

The CDR3, as DNA: TGTGCTAGTGGTTCCGACAGGGTGTTTGGGGCCAACGTCCTGACTTTC. Amino acid sequence: CASGSDRVFGANVLTF. This chain uses TRBV12-5 with TRBJ2-6, with 7 bases lining up with TRBD1. This CDR3 spans 16 amino acids. Losses at the gene ends were 4 bases for V and 3 bases for J; bases not matched to a gene: 6. Looked up from germline, CDR1 is LGHNT and CDR2 is FRNRAP.